This TCR beta chain is drawn from a study of cytomegalovirus exposure and HLA in healthy donors. Overall study context: A data release that came early held tens of millions of unique TCRs from HLA-typed donors.

The PCR contained 60 Vbeta and 13 Jbeta primers. Sequencing was performed with immunoSEQ multiplex PCR; in TCRdb, only in-frame clones are kept and a portion is missing. The table records 150,000 to 200,000 clones, approximately 85% of them present only once. Study-level findings and limits: Cytomegalovirus association was listed for 164 TCR beta chains.

On this clone: Its antigen is undetermined.

The receptor comes from a man between 18 and 29 years old in good health and CMV-seropositive. The sequencing input was PBMCs.

The CDR3 region is CASSQTQGLYGYTF. The DNA for the CDR3 is TGTGCCAGCAGCCAAACCCAGGGGCTCTATGGCTACACCTTC. This chain joins TRBV11-1 and TRBJ1-2; D perhaps matches TRBD1 (6 bases). Trimming removed 5 bases at V and 4 bases at J, with 14 bases between. CDR1 and CDR2 (germline): SGHAT, FQDESV (reference sequence). This CDR3 is 14 amino acids long.